This record covers a single T cell receptor beta chain. Its cognate antigen is unknown. Of the isolated RNA, all was reverse transcribed, and so the sequenced material was expressed TCRB transcripts. Using immunoSEQ multiplex PCR, the repertoire was profiled, and TCRdb retains in-frame clones only, with some absent. The table has just under 150,000 clones, 13% seen once. This sample was taken from a study of beta chain features in type 1 diabetes. About the research overall: Age, gender and cell yields were similar between patients and healthy donors.

Per germline, CDR1 SGHTA and CDR2 FQGNSA. V was cut by 6 bases and J by 4 bases, with 19 bases left in between. This CDR3 has 15 residues. Study-wide points: VDJ junctions sequenced from type 1 diabetes patients showed fewer insertions and more deletions. TCRB CDR3s from Type 1 diabetes patients were moderately but significantly shorter in all four CD4+ subsets.

This TCR derives from a man aged 18 to 30 with type 1 diabetes. Sequenced: central memory CD4+ T cells from blood. The V and J genes are TRBV7-2 and TRBJ2-7; possibly TRBD1 or TRBD2 for D (7 bases each). The CDR3 sequence: CASRATGQGGYEQYF. CDR3 nucleotides: TGTGCCAGCAGGGCGACCGGGCAGGGGGGGTACGAGCAGTACTTC.